The TCR beta chain under discussion was sequenced for a study of tumor-infiltrating lymphocytes in oesophageal squamous cell carcinoma. TCRdb reprocessed the PCR reads via MiXCR and lists one record per CDR3 protein. This sample has 20,000 or so distinct CDR3 sequences, with around 41% found just once. There are many counts of this clonotype. Trimming took off 2 bases at V and 3 bases at J, with 9 bases between the two ends. The CDR3 runs to 14 residues. The genes are TRBV12-3 or TRBV12-4 and TRBJ2-3; D is unclear. Material: esophageal tumor tissue. The clonotype comes from a male donor with esophageal squamous cell carcinoma. The CDR3 bases are TGTGCCAGCAGTTTATCTGGACGGACAGATACGCAGTATTTT. Encoded protein: CASSLSGRTDTQYF.